This TCR beta chain was profiled in a study of metastatic and nonmetastatic thyroid tumors. Overall study context: Comparison of repertoires was carried out across blood and tumor or nodule tissue from malignant and benign thyroid patients.

The sample holds many counts of this clone. No antigen is known for it. Patients were all untreated before their thyroid surgery. From germline, CDR1 is DFQATT and CDR2 SNEGSKA (reference sequence). The ends were cut back, 3 bases at V and 0 bases at J, with 9 bases in the middle. CDR3 length: 15 residues. Authors' analysis steps: Between-group CDR3 differences, defined by clinicopathological status, yielded a distant-metastasis classifier for papillary thyroid cancer. TCRdb re-analyzed the PCR reads using MiXCR. In this record, the V and J calls reflect TCRdb's handling and not the investigators' own analysis. The sample carries about 92,000 clones, 15% recorded once. The study, taken as a whole, reports: Significantly higher TCR beta diversity was reportedly seen in malignant thyroid tumors than benign nodules, in blood and tumor.

The receptor was derived from a female donor with papillary thyroid cancer or a benign thyroid nodule (not recorded which). Some clones in this sample may be carry-over from other donors' samples. The rearrangement uses TRBV20-1 and TRBJ2-6, with TRBD1 as a possible D gene (6 bases). What was sequenced was blood. For the CDR3, the DNA is TGCAGTGCTAGTGGCAGGGGCTCTGGGGCCAACGTCCTGACTTTC. Its translation is CSASGRGSGANVLTF.